The clone carrying this TCR beta chain has a handful of counts. The data stem from a study of response to subunit inactivated influenza vaccine. MiXCR, applied by TCRdb to the RT-PCR reads, yields one record per CDR3 protein. The data contain 500,000 to 600,000 distinct CDR3 sequences, over 10% of them singletons. The material sequenced was PBMCs from blood, taken roughly 48 days after vaccination. This TCR was recovered from a middle-aged man who received an inactivated influenza vaccine.

CDR3 bases: TGTGCCAGCAGCTCCGTGGTGGCGAACACTGAAGCTTTCTTT. Encoded protein: CASSSVVANTEAFF. V and J are TRBV7-2 and TRBJ1-1; D remains ambiguous. The CDR3 runs to 14 residues. Germline lookup yields CDR1 SGHTA and CDR2 FQGNSA. V was clipped by 4 bases and J by 1 base, with 10 bases between them.